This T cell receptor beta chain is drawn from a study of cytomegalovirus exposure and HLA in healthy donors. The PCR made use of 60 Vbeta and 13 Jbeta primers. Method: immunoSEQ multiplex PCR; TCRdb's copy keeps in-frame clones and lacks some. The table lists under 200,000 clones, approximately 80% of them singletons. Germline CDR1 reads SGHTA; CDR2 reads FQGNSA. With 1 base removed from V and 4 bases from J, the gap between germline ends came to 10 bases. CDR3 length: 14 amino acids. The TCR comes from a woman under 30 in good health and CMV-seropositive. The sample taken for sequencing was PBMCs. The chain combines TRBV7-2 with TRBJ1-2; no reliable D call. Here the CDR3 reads CASSLDTSRYGYTF. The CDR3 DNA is TGTGCCAGCAGCTTAGATACCAGTCGCTATGGCTACACCTTC. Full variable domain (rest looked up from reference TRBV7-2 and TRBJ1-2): GAGVSQSPSNKVTEKGKDVELRCDPISGHTALYWYRQSLGQGLEFLIYFQGNSAPDKSGLPSDRFSAERTGGSVSTLTIQRTQQEDSAVYLCASSLDTSRYGYTFGSGTRLTVV.